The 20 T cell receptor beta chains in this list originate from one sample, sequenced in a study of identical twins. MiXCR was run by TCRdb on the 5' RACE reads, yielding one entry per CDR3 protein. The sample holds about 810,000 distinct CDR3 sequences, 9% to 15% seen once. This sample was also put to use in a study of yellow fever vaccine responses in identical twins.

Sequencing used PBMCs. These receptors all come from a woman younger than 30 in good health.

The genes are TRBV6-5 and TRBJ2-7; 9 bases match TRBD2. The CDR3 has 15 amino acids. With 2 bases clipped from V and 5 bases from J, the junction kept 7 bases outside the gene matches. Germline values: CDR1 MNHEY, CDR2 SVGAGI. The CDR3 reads CASSYRAGGHDEQYF. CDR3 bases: TGTGCCAGCAGTTACAGAGCGGGGGGTCACGACGAGCAGTACTTC.

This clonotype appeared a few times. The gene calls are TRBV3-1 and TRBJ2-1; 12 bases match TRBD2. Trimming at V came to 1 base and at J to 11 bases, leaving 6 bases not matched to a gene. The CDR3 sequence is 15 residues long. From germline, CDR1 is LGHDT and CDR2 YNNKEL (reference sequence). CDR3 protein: CASSQGSSGGEKQFF. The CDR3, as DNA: TGTGCCAGCAGCCAAGGGTCTAGCGGGGGGGAAAAGCAGTTCTTC.

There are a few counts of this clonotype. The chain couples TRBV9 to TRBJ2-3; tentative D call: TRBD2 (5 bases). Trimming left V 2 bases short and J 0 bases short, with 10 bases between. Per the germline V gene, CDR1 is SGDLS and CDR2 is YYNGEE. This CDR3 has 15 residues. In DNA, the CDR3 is TGTGCCAGCAGCGTTTGGGCGGGTAGCACAGATACGCAGTATTTT. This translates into CASSVWAGSTDTQYF.

The CDR3: CASSLEYRDDGYTF. The CDR3 DNA reads as TGCGCCAGCAGCTTAGAGTACAGGGACGACGGCTACACCTTC. The chain couples TRBV5-1 to TRBJ1-2, with D tentatively TRBD1 (6 bases). The CDR3 has 14 residues. The germline V and J ends were trimmed by 2 bases and 8 bases, with 16 bases remaining between them. Looked up from germline, CDR1 is SGHRS and CDR2 is YFSETQ. Combining the CDR3 with reference TRBV5-1 and TRBJ1-2 gives the whole variable domain KAGVTQTPRYLIKTRGQQVTLSCSPISGHRSVSWYQQTPGQGLQFLFEYFSETQRNKGNFPGRFSGRQFSNSRSEMNVSTLELGDSALYLCASSLEYRDDGYTFGSGTRLTVV.

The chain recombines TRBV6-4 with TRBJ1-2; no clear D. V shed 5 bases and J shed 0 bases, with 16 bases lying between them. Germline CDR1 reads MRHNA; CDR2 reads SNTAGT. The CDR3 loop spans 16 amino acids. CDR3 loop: CASSKDVAVPNYGYTF. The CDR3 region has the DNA TGTGCCAGCAGTAAGGACGTCGCGGTACCTAACTATGGCTACACCTTC.

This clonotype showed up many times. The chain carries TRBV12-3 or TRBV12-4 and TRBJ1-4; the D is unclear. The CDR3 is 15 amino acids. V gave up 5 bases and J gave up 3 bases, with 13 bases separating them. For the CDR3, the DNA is TGTGCCAGCAGTACCGGGTTTGGCTCTAATGAAAAACTGTTTTTT. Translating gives CASSTGFGSNEKLFF.

The CDR3 region is CASSEHPGTGIGNQPQHF. Here the CDR3 DNA reads TGTGCCAGCAGTGAACATCCCGGGACAGGGATAGGCAATCAGCCCCAGCATTTT. The chain carries TRBV2 and TRBJ1-5; 9 bases map to TRBD1. CDR1 is SNHLY, CDR2 FYNNEI, per germline. The trim removed 2 bases at V and 2 bases at J, leaving 10 bases unmatched. This CDR3 contains 18 residues.

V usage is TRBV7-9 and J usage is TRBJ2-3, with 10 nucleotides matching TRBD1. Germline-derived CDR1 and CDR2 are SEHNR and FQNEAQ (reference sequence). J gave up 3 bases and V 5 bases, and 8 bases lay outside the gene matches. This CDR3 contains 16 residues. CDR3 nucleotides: TGTGCCAGCAGCCCCCGGACAGGGGGGAATACAGATACGCAGTATTTT. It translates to CASSPRTGGNTDTQYF.

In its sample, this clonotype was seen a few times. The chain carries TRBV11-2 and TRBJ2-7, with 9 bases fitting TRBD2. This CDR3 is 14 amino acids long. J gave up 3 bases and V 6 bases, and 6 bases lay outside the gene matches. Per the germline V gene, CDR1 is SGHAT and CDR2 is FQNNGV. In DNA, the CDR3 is TGTGCCAGCAGACATATAGCGGGAGTCTACGAGCAGTACTTC. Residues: CASRHIAGVYEQYF. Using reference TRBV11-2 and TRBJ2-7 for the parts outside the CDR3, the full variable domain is EAGVAQSPRYKIIEKRQSVAFWCNPISGHATLYWYQQILGQGPKLLIQFQNNGVVDDSQLPKDRFSAERLKGVDSTLKIQPAKLEDSAVYLCASRHIAGVYEQYFGPGTRLTVT.

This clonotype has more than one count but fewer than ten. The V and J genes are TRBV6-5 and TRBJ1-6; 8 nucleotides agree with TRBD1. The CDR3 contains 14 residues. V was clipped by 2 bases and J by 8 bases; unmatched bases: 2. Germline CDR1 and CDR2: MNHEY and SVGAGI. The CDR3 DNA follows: TGTGCCAGCAGTTACACAGGGGGGGATTCACCCCTCCACTTT. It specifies CASSYTGGDSPLHF.

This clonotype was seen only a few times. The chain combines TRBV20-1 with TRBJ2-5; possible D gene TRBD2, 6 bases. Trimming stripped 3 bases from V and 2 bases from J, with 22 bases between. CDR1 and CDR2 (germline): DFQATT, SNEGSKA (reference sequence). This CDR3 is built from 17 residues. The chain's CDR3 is CSASAQLPQRAQETQYF. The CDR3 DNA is TGCAGTGCTAGCGCGCAACTCCCTCAGCGGGCACAAGAGACCCAGTACTTC.

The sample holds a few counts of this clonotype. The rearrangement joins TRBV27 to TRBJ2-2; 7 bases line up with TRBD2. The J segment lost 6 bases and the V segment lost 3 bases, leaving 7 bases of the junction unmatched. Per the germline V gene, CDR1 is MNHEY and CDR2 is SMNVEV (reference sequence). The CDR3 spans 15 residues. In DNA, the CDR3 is TGTGCCAGCAGTTTGACTAGCATGAGGGCCGGGGAGCTGTTTTTT. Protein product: CASSLTSMRAGELFF.

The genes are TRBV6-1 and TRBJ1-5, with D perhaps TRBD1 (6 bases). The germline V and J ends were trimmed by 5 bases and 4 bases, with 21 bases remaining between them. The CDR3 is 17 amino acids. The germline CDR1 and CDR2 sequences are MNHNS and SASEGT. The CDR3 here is CASSPPAGAEINQPQHF. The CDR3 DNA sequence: TGTGCCAGCAGTCCCCCTGCGGGGGCGGAGATTAATCAGCCCCAGCATTTT.

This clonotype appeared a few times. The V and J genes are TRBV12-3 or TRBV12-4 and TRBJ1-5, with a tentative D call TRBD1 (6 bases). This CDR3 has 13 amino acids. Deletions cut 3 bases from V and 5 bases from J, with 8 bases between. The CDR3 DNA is TGTGCCAGCAGTTTGGGGGCTGATCAGCCCCAGCATTTT. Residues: CASSLGADQPQHF.

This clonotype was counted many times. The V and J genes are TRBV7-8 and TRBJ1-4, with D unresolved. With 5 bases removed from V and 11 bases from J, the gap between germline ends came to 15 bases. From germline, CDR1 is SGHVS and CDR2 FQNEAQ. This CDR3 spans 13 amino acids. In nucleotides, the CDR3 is TGTGCCAGCAGCGACCCAGCCCGGCAGAAACTGTTTTTT. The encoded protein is CASSDPARQKLFF.

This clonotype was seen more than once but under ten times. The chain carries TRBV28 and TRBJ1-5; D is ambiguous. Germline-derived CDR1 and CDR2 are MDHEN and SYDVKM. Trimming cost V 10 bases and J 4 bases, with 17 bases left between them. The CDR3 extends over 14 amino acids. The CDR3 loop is CATIGSTGNQPQHF. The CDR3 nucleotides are TGTGCCACCATCGGGTCCACGGGGAATCAGCCCCAGCATTTT.

The CDR3 is CSALDRGQQNIQYF. Written as DNA, the CDR3 is TGCAGTGCTTTGGACAGGGGGCAGCAAAACATTCAGTACTTC. The genes are TRBV20-1 and TRBJ2-4; TRBD1 matches 11 bases. This CDR3 has 14 amino acids. With V trimmed by 5 bases and J by 5 bases, 5 bases remained unmatched. Germline lookup yields CDR1 DFQATT and CDR2 SNEGSKA (reference sequence).

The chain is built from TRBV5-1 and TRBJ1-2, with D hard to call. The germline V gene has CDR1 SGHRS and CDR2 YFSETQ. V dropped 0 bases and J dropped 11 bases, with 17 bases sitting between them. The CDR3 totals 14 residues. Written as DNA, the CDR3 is TGCGCCAGCAGCTTGGCCGAGCGGGGTCCGACTTACACCTTC. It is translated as CASSLAERGPTYTF.

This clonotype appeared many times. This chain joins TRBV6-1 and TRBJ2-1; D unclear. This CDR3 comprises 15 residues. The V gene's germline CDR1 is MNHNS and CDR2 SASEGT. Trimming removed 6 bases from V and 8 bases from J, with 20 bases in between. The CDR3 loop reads CASSPPPGTGHEQFF. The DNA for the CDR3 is TGTGCCAGCAGCCCCCCGCCGGGCACCGGCCATGAGCAGTTCTTC.

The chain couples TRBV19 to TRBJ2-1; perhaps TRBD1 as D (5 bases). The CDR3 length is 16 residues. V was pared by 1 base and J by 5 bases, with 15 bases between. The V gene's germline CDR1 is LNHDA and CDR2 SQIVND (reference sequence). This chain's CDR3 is CASSIVAGFLNNEQFF. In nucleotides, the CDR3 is TGTGCCAGTAGTATAGTTGCAGGGTTCCTTAACAATGAGCAGTTCTTC.